Listed here are 2 T cell receptor beta chains from one sample, sequenced in a study of T cells in localized non-small cell lung cancer. Sequenced by immunoSEQ multiplex PCR; TCRdb stores in-frame clones only, minus some. Of 70,000 to 75,000 clones in the sample, 70% to 85% were seen once. The sample consisted of peripheral blood, taken before any cancer treatment. All receptors come from a female donor older than 55 with stage I lung adenocarcinoma.

The chain joins TRBV11-2 to TRBJ2-7; 8 bases fit TRBD1. With 6 bases clipped from V and 3 bases from J, the junction kept 7 bases outside the gene matches. The V gene's germline CDR1 is SGHAT and CDR2 FQNNGV. CDR3 length: 14 residues. CDR3 bases: TGTGCCAGCAGGGGAAAACAGGGGGGCTACGAGCAGTACTTC. Protein: CASRGKQGGYEQYF.

The chain couples TRBV6-6 to TRBJ2-4, with D possibly being TRBD1 or TRBD2 (6 bases each). Germline CDR1 MNHNY, CDR2 SVGAGI (reference sequence). V dropped 4 bases and J dropped 9 bases, with 13 bases sitting between them. CDR3 size: 13 residues. CDR3 residues: CASSSGAGGIQYF. The CDR3, as DNA: TGTGCCAGCAGTTCGGGGGCCGGGGGCATTCAGTACTTC.